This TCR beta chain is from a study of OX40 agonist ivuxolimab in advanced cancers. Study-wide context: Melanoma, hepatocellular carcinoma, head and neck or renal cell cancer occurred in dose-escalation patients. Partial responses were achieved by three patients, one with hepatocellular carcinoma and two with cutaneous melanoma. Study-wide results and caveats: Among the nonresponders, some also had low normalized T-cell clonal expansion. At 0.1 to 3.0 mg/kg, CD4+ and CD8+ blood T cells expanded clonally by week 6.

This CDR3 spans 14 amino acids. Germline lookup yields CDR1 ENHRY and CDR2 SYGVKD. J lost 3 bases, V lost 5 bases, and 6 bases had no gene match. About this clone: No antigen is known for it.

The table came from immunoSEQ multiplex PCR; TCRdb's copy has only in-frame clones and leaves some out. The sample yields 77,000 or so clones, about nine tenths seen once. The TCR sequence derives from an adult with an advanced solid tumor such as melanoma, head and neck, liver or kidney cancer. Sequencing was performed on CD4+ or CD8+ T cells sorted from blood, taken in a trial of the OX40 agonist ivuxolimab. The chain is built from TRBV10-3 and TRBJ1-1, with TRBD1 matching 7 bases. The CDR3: CAISKNRGDTEAFF. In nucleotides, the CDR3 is TGTGCCATCAGTAAAAACAGGGGAGACACTGAAGCTTTCTTT.